Below, one T cell receptor beta chain is given with its context. cDNA carried unique molecular identifiers, and a universal primer site was added by template switching. TCRdb re-called the 5' RACE reads through MiXCR, storing one row per CDR3 protein. The profile shows 500,000 or so distinct CDR3 sequences, under 25% of them singletons. Losses at the gene ends were 6 bases for V and 4 bases for J; bases not matched to a gene: 10. The CDR3 is 15 residues long. The data were obtained in a study of identical twins. These data were likewise used in another study, on T cells expressing NK-cell markers. That work states: According to the study, TCR beta repertoires originated from sorted CD3+CD56+NKG2C+, CD3+CD56+NKG2C- and CD3+CD56-NKG2C+ T cells.

Sequences were obtained from CD4+ T cells sorted from blood. The chain couples TRBV12-3 or TRBV12-4 to TRBJ1-1, with 8 bases aligning to TRBD1. The sequence was collected from a young woman in good health. CDR3 DNA sequence: TGTGCCAGCAGCCCCGATAGAACAGGGGGCACTGAAGCTTTCTTT. Amino acid sequence: CASSPDRTGGTEAFF.